This T cell receptor (beta chain) is from a study of blood T cell repertoires in COVID-19 (dated by TCRdb to 2020 to 2022). Regarding the study in general: Samples covering the acute and convalescent phases of COVID-19 were provided by collaborators in the United States, Italy and Spain. The material from the prospective study consisted of cDNA or gDNA derived from T cells, B-cell-depleted T cells, or PBMCs. Where available, HLA class I and class II types were obtained from metadata supplied by the sample provider rather than from assay-based typing. The dataset comprised deeply sampled blood TCRbeta repertoires from subjects exposed to, actively infected with, or recovered from COVID-19. The samples were drawn from the first 160 participants of the ongoing ImmuneRACE study and from 1,200 or so subjects provided by 6 global collaborators. A freely available public database, intended as a resource for researchers studying the immune response to SARS-CoV-2, is where the repertoires were released. The sample metadata nearly always contained a de-identified subject ID, COVID-19 status, age in years and sex.

What the work shows at the level of the full study, not this receptor alone: Clinical and demographic metadata were provided uncurated, with the amount varying by source and participant.

Participants in the prospective study were enrolled through a virtual design, were aged roughly 18 to 100 years, and lived in roughly 26 United States geographic areas. In the prospective study, cohorts were assigned on the basis of participant-reported clinical history obtained from a screening survey and a study questionnaire. Exposed participants had been in contact with someone with a PCR-confirmed or clinician-diagnosed COVID-19 case within 2 weeks of study entry. In the prospective study, whole blood, serum and a nasopharyngeal or oropharyngeal swab were collected from each participant by mobile phlebotomists. Participants in the prospective study had the option to provide additional blood draws and questionnaires over a roughly 2-month period. Before DNA extraction, prospective study blood samples were shipped either frozen or at room temperature. The CDR3 covers 16 residues, taking in both the cysteine and the phenylalanine. Left in the record is the CDR3 DNA by itself, 48 bases read in frame from the first base. From a lookup of the germline V gene, CDR1 and CDR2 are MGHRA and YSYEKL. V is pared back by 0 bases and J by 0 bases, with 9 bases lying between the germline termini.

The immunoSEQ Assay, a bias-controlled multiplex PCR, was used to amplify TCRbeta CDR3 regions from genomic DNA. In the authors' own workflow: The number of nucleated cells in each sample was estimated by amplification of reference gene primers within the assay. To quantify the absolute abundance of each unique TCRbeta CDR3 rearrangement, sequence reads were collapsed and filtered. Productive Simpson clonality was computed per sample as the square root of Simpson's diversity index over productive rearrangements. Not all clones reach the TCRdb copy of this immuneACCESS table, which keeps in-frame sequences only. Checked studies attribute under half of the gap to unresolved V genes and leave the rest unexplained. That table gives V, J and clone size, and the DNA gave D and trimming. This sample gives 110,000 to 150,000 clones in total; approximately 80% of them show up just once. 1.5% to 2% of the sample is in the top ten clones.

Notes on this clone: Its antigen is unknown. One base away there is no much larger clone; base qualities are not given.

The sample taken for sequencing was PBMCs or T cells enriched from blood (not recorded which). The chain uses TRBV4-1 and TRBJ2-1; the D segment could be TRBD1, given 5 matching bases. This sequence was found in a woman between 18 and 29 years old who had been exposed to COVID-19. CDR3 loop: CASSQDRVSSYNEQFF. The bases are TGCGCCAGCAGCCAAGACAGGGTTAGCTCCTACAATGAGCAGTTCTTC.